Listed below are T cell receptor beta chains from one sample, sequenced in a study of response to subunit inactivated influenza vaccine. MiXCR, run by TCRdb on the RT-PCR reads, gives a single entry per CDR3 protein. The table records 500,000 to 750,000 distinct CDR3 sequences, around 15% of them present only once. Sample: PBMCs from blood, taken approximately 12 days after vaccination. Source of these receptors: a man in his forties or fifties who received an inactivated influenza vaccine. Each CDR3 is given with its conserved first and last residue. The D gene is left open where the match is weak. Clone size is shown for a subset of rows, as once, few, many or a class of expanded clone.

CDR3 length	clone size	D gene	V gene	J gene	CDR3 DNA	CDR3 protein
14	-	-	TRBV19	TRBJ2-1	TGTGCCAGTAGTATAGAGGCTGGGAACAATGAGCAGTTCTTC	CASSIEAGNNEQFF
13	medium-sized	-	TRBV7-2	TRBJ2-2	TGTGCCAGCAGCTTAGGGACGGGAGTAGAGCTGTTTTTT	CASSLGTGVELFF
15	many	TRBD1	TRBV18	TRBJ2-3	TGTGCCAGCTCAGGGACAGGAGCTAGCACAGATACGCAGTATTTT	CASSGTGASTDTQYF
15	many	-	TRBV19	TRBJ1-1	TGTGCCAGTAGAAAAGGGGGGCCCATGAACACTGAAGCTTTCTTT	CASRKGGPMNTEAFF
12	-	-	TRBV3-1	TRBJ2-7	TGTGCCAGCAGCGCGGCGAACTACGAGCAGTACTTC	CASSAANYEQYF
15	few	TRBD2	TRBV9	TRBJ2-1	TGTGCCAGCAGCGATAGCGGGAGGCCGGGGAATGAGCAGTTCTTC	CASSDSGRPGNEQFF
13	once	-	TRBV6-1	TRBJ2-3	TGTGCCAGCAGTGAAGAACGGGTAGATACGCAGTATTTT	CASSEERVDTQYF
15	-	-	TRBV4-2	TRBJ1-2	TGTGCCAGCAGCCAAGATCAGTCAGGGAACTATGGCTACACCTTC	CASSQDQSGNYGYTF
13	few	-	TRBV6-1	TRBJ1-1	TGTGCCAGCAGGGGGGGGGTGAACACTGAAGCTTTCTTT	CASRGGVNTEAFF
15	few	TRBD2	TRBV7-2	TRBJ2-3	TGTGCCAGCAGCTTAGTGACTAGCGGAACAGATACGCAGTATTTT	CASSLVTSGTDTQYF
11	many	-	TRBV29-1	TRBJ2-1	TGCAGCGTTGACTGGGGACGTGAGCAGTTCTTC	CSVDWGREQFF
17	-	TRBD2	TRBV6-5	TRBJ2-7	TGTGCCAGCAGTTACCAGTACTCGGGAGGGCCTTTCGACGAGCAGTACTTC	CASSYQYSGGPFDEQYF
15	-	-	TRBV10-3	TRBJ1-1	TGTGCCATCAGTTCCCAGACAAATCCGGGGACTGAAGCTTTCTTT	CAISSQTNPGTEAFF
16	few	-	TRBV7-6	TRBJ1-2	TGTGCCAGCAGCTTAGAGGTCCGGTCTCGAGGCTATGGCTACACCTTC	CASSLEVRSRGYGYTF
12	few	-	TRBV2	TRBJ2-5	TGTGCCAGCAGTGAAGTACGGGAGACCCAGTACTTC	CASSEVRETQYF
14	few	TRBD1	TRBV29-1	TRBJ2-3	TGCAGCGTTGAAAGGGACAGTAGCACAGATACGCAGTATTTT	CSVERDSSTDTQYF
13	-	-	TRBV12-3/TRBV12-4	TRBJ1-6	-	CASSTSDSVALHF
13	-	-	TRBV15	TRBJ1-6	TGTGCCACCAGCAGAGGGACTAATTCACCCCTCCACTTT	CATSRGTNSPLHF
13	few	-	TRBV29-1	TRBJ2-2	TGCAGCGGAAGGTCTAGGATCAACGGGGAGCTGTTTTTT	CSGRSRINGELFF
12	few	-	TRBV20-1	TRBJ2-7	TGCAGTGCTAGAGACAACCTCTACGAGCAGTACTTC	CSARDNLYEQYF
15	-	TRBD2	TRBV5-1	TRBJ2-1	TGCGCCAGCAGCTTCAGCGGGAATTCCTACAATGAGCAGTTCTTC	CASSFSGNSYNEQFF
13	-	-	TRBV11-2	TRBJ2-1	TGTGCCAGCAGCTTTTCCCAGACTAATGAGCAGTTCTTC	CASSFSQTNEQFF
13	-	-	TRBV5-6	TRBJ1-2	TGTGCCAGCAGCTTGGCGTCGGCGGATGGCTACACCTTC	CASSLASADGYTF
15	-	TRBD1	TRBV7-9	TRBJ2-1	TGTGCCAGCAGCCCCCCCGGACAGGGGATGGGTGAGCAGTTCTTC	CASSPPGQGMGEQFF
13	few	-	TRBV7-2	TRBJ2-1	TGTGCCAGCAACCAGGGACACGGCAATGAGCAGTTCTTC	CASNQGHGNEQFF
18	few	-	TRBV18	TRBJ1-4	TGTGCCAGCTCACCAGTATCGGCAGGGGCCGTCGCTAATGAAAAACTGTTTTTT	CASSPVSAGAVANEKLFF
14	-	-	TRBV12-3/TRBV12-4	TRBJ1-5	TGTGCCAGCAGAGGAACAGGGCCTAATCAGCCCCAGCATTTT	CASRGTGPNQPQHF
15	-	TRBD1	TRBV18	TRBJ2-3	TGTGCCAGCTCGCCACGACAGGGTCCTACGGATACGCAGTATTTT	CASSPRQGPTDTQYF
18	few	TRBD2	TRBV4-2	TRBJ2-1	TGTGCCAGCAGCCAAGAATTGTTTCTAGCGGGGGCTCACAATGAGCAGTTCTTC	CASSQELFLAGAHNEQFF
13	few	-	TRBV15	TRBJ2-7	TGTGCCACCAGCAGAGACAAGCTGAGCGAGCAGTACTTC	CATSRDKLSEQYF
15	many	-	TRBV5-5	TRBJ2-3	TGTGCCAGCAGCTTTCGGGAAGGGCGCACAGATACGCAGTATTTT	CASSFREGRTDTQYF
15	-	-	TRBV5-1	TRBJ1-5	TGCGCCAGCAGCTCGGACAGACTAAACAATCAGCCCCAGCATTTT	CASSSDRLNNQPQHF
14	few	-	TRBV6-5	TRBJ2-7	TGTGCCAGCAGTTACTCGAGCGGTGCCTACGAGCAGTACTTC	CASSYSSGAYEQYF
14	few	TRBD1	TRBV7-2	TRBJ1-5	TGTGCCAGCAGCTTACAGTCAGGGGGAAGGCCCCAGCATTTT	CASSLQSGGRPQHF
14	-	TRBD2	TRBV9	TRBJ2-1	TGTGCCAGCAACCCGGGGAGCGGGAGTGATGAGCAGTTCTTC	CASNPGSGSDEQFF
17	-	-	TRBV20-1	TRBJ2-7	TGCAGTGCTAGAGATCCTAAAGTGCCGACTACTTACTACGAGCAGTACTTC	CSARDPKVPTTYYEQYF
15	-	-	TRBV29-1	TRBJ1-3	TGCAGCGTTGAAGGAGGCAGGGCATCTGGAAACACCATATATTTT	CSVEGGRASGNTIYF
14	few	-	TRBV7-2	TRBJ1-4	TGTGCCAGCAGAAGAGGCGGGGCAGGTGAAAAACTGTTTTTT	CASRRGGAGEKLFF
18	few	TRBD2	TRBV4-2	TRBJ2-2	TGTGCCAGCAGCCCGCTTGGACTAGCGGGAGGAAGAGCCGGGGAGCTGTTTTTT	CASSPLGLAGGRAGELFF
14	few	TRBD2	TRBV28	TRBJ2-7	TGTGCCAGTAGGTCGGCTAGCGGGACTAGAGAGCAGTACTTC	CASRSASGTREQYF
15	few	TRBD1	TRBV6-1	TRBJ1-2	TGTGCCAAAACGTTTTCAGGGGGCGAAGTCTATGGCTACACCTTC	CAKTFSGGEVYGYTF
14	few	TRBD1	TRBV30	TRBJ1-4	TGTGCCTGGAGTCCGGGACAGCCGAATGAAAAACTGTTTTTT	CAWSPGQPNEKLFF
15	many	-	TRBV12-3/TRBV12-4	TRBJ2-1	TGTGCCAGCAGTTCATACGCTTGGGTTATGGGTGAGCAGTTCTTC	CASSSYAWVMGEQFF
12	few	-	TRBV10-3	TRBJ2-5	TGTGCCAGCAGGGGGACTCGAGAGACCCAGTACTTC	CASRGTRETQYF
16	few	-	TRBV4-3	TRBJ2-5	TGCGCCAGCAGCCAAGAGGGTTGGCAGATACAAGAGACCCAGTACTTC	CASSQEGWQIQETQYF
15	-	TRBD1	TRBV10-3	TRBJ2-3	TGTGCCATCAGGGTGGGACAGGGGGCATCAGATACGCAGTATTTT	CAIRVGQGASDTQYF
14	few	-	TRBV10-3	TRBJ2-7	TGTGCCTTGCACCGGGCCAAACACTCCTACGAGCAGTACTTC	CALHRAKHSYEQYF
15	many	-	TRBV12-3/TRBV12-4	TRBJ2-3	TGTGCCAGCAGCCCGACCGCTGCTAGCACAGATACGCAGTATTTT	CASSPTAASTDTQYF
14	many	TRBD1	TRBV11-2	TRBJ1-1	TGTGCCAGCAGCTTACGACAGGGGCGAACTGAAGCTTTCTTT	CASSLRQGRTEAFF
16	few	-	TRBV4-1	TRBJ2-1	TGCGCCAGCAGCCAAGGGAGGGGGGGCTCCTACAATGAGCAGTTCTTC	CASSQGRGGSYNEQFF
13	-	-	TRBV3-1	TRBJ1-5	TGTGCCAGCAGCCAAGATGCAGGTCAGCCCCAGCATTTT	CASSQDAGQPQHF
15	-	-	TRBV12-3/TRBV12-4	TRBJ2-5	TGTGCCAGCAGTCCGCAACAGGGAGTACAAGAGACCCAGTACTTC	CASSPQQGVQETQYF
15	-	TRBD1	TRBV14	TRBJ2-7	TGTGCCAGCAGCCAATACTACAGGGGGCTCTACGAGCAGTACTTC	CASSQYYRGLYEQYF
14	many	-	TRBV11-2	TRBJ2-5	TGTGCCAGCAGCTTAATAGCCCCTCAAGAGACCCAGTACTTC	CASSLIAPQETQYF
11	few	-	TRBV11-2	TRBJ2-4	TGTGCCAGCGGTTTAAGGTGGCCCGATTACTTC	CASGLRWPDYF
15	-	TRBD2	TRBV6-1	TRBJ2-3	TGTGCCAGCAAACCAAGGGCTAGCGGGGGGGCAATGGGGTATTTT	CASKPRASGGAMGYF
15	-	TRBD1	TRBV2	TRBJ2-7	TGTGCCAGCAGTGAGGACAGGTCCCTTCTCTACGAGCAGTACTTC	CASSEDRSLLYEQYF
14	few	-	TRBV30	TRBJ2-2	TGTGCCTGGAGTGTAGTGGCAGGGGCCGGGGAGCTGTTTTTT	CAWSVVAGAGELFF
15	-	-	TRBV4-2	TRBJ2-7	TGTGCCAGCAGCCAAGTAGGGGGGAGGTACTACGAGCAGTACTTC	CASSQVGGRYYEQYF
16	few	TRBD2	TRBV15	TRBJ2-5	TGTGCCACCAGCAACCCACTAGCGGGGGGGCGGGAGACCCAGTACTTC	CATSNPLAGGRETQYF